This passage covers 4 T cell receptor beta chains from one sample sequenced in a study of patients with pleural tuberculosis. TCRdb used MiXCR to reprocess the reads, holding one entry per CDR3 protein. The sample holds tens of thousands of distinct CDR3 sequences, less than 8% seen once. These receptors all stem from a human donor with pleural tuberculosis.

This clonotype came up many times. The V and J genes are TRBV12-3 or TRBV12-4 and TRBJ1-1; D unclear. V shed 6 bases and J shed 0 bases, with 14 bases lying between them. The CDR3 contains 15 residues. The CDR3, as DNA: TGTGCCAGCAGCCGCCGGGCAGGCATGAACACTGAAGCTTTCTTT. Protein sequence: CASSRRAGMNTEAFF.

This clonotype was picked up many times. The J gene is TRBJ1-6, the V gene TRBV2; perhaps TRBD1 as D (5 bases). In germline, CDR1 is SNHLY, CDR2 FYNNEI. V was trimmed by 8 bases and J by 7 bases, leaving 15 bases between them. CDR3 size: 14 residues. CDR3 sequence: CASGIGQPNSPLHF. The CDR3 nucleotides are TGTGCCAGCGGGATTGGACAACCCAATTCACCCCTCCACTTT.

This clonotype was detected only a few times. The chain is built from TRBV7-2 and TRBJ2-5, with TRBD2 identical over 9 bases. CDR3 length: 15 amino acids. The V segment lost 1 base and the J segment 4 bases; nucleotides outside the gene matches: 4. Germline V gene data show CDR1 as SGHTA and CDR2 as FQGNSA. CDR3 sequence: CASSLGTSAGETQYF. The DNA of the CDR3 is TGTGCCAGCAGCTTAGGGACTAGCGCAGGAGAGACCCAGTACTTC.

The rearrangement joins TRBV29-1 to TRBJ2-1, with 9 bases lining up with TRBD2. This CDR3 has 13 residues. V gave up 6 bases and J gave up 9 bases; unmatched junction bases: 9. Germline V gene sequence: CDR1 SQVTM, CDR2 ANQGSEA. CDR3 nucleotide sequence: TGCAGCGTCCTTAGCGGGAGCTCCCCTGAGCAGTTCTTC. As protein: CSVLSGSSPEQFF.